Each of the 32 T cell receptor beta chains below was sequenced from the same sample in a study of control samples from healthy donors and cancer patients. Clones were read by immunoSEQ multiplex PCR, and TCRdb kept only the in-frame ones, dropping some. The data contain 150,000 to 200,000 clones, around 91% of them singletons. Sequenced input: blood. These receptors originate from a woman in her thirties in good health.

This chain links TRBV12-5 with TRBJ2-3; 14 nucleotides match TRBD2. The CDR3 length is 16 residues. The ends lost 1 base at V and 5 bases at J; junction bases unmatched: 2. Germline CDR1 is LGHNT and CDR2 is FRNRAP. The CDR3 DNA follows: TGTGCTAGTGGTTTGGGGGGACTAGCGGGAGTAGATACGCAGTATTTT. Protein: CASGLGGLAGVDTQYF.

The V gene is TRBV6-5, the J gene TRBJ2-7; TRBD1 aligns across 9 bases. V was pared by 4 bases and J by 2 bases, with 3 bases of the junction left unmatched. The germline V gene encodes CDR1 MNHEY and CDR2 SVGAGI. There are 14 residues in the CDR3. CDR3 amino acids: CASSWGQGTYEQYF. The DNA of the CDR3 is TGTGCCAGCAGTTGGGGACAGGGTACCTACGAGCAGTACTTC.

This chain links TRBV19 with TRBJ1-5; 8 nucleotides agree with TRBD1. The J segment lost 4 bases and the V segment lost 3 bases, leaving 8 bases of the junction unmatched. The CDR3 length is 16 residues. Germline CDR1 is LNHDA and CDR2 is SQIVND (reference sequence). The CDR3 loop reads CASSIRTGSGNQPQHF. The CDR3 nucleotides read TGTGCCAGTAGTATCCGGACAGGGTCTGGAAATCAGCCCCAGCATTTT.

The rearrangement links TRBV7-2 to TRBJ2-5; 7 bases map to TRBD2. V lost 7 bases to trimming and J lost 1 base; unmatched junction nucleotides: 9. The CDR3 consists of 15 residues. Germline lookup yields CDR1 SGHTA and CDR2 FQGNSA. This chain's CDR3 is CASTEPRLAQETQYF. The CDR3 coding sequence is TGTGCCAGCACCGAGCCAAGACTAGCCCAAGAGACCCAGTACTTC.

This chain connects TRBV3-1 (or the pseudogene TRBV3-2) to TRBJ2-5, with 8 bases identical to TRBD2. Germline CDR1 is LGHDT and CDR2 is YNNKEL (reference sequence). This CDR3 spans 16 amino acids. Losses at the gene ends were 0 bases for V and 9 bases for J; bases not matched to a gene: 12. CDR3 sequence reads: CASSQDIAGWSGAQYF. CDR3 DNA: TGTGCCAGCAGCCAAGATATAGCGGGGTGGAGTGGGGCCCAGTACTTC.

As concerns this clone: One end of the junction varies from germline; a read error may be responsible. The rearrangement links TRBV18 to TRBJ2-7, with 15 bases identical to TRBD2. Germline CDR1 KGHSH, CDR2 LQKENI. This CDR3 has 18 amino acids. The CDR3 protein is CASTPGLAGGPSSYEQYF. Written as DNA, the CDR3 is TGTGCCAGCACACCGGGACTAGCGGGGGGTCCAAGCTCCTACGAGCAGTACTTC.

This chain joins TRBV24-1 and TRBJ2-2; 7 bases line up with TRBD2. The V gene end was trimmed by 4 bases and the J gene end by 1 base; junction bases not matched to a gene: 8. The CDR3 is 17 amino acids. Germline V gene sequence: CDR1 KGHDR, CDR2 SFDVKD. DNA for the CDR3: TGTGCCACCAGTGAGGTGGTGATAGCGGGGAACACCGGGGAGCTGTTTTTT. Translating it yields CATSEVVIAGNTGELFF.

The chain uses TRBV5-4 and TRBJ2-7, with 8 bases fitting TRBD1. This CDR3 comprises 15 residues. V lost 1 base and J lost 3; bases outside the gene matches: 6. The V gene's germline CDR1 is SGHNT and CDR2 YYREEE (reference sequence). The CDR3 sequence is CASSLSGQGVYEQYF. DNA of the CDR3: TGTGCCAGCAGCTTGTCAGGACAGGGTGTCTACGAGCAGTACTTC.

The chain is built from TRBV28 and TRBJ1-2; the D gene is possibly TRBD1 (6 bases). Deletions cut 3 bases from V and 3 bases from J, with 11 bases between. Looked up from germline, CDR1 is MDHEN and CDR2 is SYDVKM. This CDR3 has 14 residues. CDR3 bases: TGTGCCAGCAGTTTCGCAGACAGGTACTATGGCTACACCTTC. Translation: CASSFADRYYGYTF.

CDR3 DNA: TGTGCCAGCAGTGACTGGGGGGGCACTGAAGCTTTCTTT. Translating gives CASSDWGGTEAFF. The V and J genes are TRBV6-4 and TRBJ1-1; D might be TRBD1 (5 bases). Germline values: CDR1 MRHNA, CDR2 SNTAGT. The CDR3 length is 13 residues. Trimming took 1 base from V and 4 from J, leaving 7 bases between them.

The rearrangement uses TRBV18 and TRBJ1-1; tentatively, D is TRBD1 (5 bases). Per germline, CDR1 KGHSH and CDR2 LQKENI. Trimming removed 5 bases at V and 2 bases at J, with 9 bases between. CDR3 size: 13 residues. The CDR3 region has the DNA TGTGCCAGCTCATATCAGGGAAACACTGAAGCTTTCTTT. As protein: CASSYQGNTEAFF.

This clone has only a few counts. The gene calls are TRBV6-2 or TRBV6-3 and TRBJ2-7; no clear D gene. V was shortened by 2 bases and J by 2 bases, with 10 bases between the two germline ends. The CDR3 runs 14 residues. Germline V gene data show CDR1 as MNHEY and CDR2 as SVGEGT. CDR3 in DNA: TGTGCCAGCAGTTACAACGGAGAAACCTACGAGCAGTACTTC. Amino acids: CASSYNGETYEQYF.

The rearrangement joins TRBV7-2 to TRBJ1-6; D is ambiguous. CDR1 is SGHTA and CDR2 is FQGNSA in the germline V gene. CDR3 size: 13 residues. Between the trimmed V and J ends, which lost 0 bases and 7 bases, there was a span of 4 bases. CDR3 sequence reads: CASSLAKNSPLHF. The CDR3 region has the DNA TGTGCCAGCAGCTTAGCGAAAAATTCACCCCTCCACTTT.

This sequence joins TRBV25-1 and TRBJ2-5; 10 nucleotides agree with TRBD2. Unmatched junction bases numbered 2, after V lost 5 bases and J lost 5 bases. The CDR3 spans 13 residues. The germline V gene encodes CDR1 MGHDK and CDR2 SYGVNS. This CDR3 is CASSSGRGETQYF. Written as DNA, the CDR3 is TGTGCCAGCAGTAGCGGGAGGGGGGAGACCCAGTACTTC.

The V call is TRBV6-6, the J call TRBJ1-1; a weak D match, TRBD1 (6 bases). The germline gives CDR1 MNHNY, CDR2 SVGAGI (reference sequence). This CDR3 contains 14 residues. V lost 7 bases and J lost 1, with 13 bases in between. The CDR3 DNA is TGTGCCAGCATCCCAGGGGCCGCGAACACTGAAGCTTTCTTT. This codes for CASIPGAANTEAFF.

V gene TRBV7-3 combines with J gene TRBJ1-1; D is ambiguous. Germline V gene sequence: CDR1 SGHTA, CDR2 FQGTGA. The germline V and J ends were trimmed by 6 bases and 1 base, with 9 bases remaining between them. CDR3 length equals 13 residues. For the CDR3, the DNA is TGTGCCAGCAGTTATGACTGGAACACTGAAGCTTTCTTT. It specifies CASSYDWNTEAFF.

V and J are TRBV10-1 and TRBJ2-3, with 7 bases aligning to TRBD2. Per germline, CDR1 WNHNN and CDR2 SYGVQD (reference sequence). Trimming removed 0 bases from V and 2 bases from J; junction bases left unmatched: 5. CDR3 size: 16 residues. CDR3 sequence reads: CASSESVAGNTDTQYF. The CDR3 DNA reads TGCGCCAGCAGTGAGTCGGTAGCGGGTAACACAGATACGCAGTATTTT.

Here the CDR3 reads CASSYSLQGAGETQYF. The CDR3 DNA sequence: TGTGCCAGCAGTTACTCTCTCCAGGGGGCCGGTGAGACCCAGTACTTC. The V and J genes are TRBV6-2 or TRBV6-3 and TRBJ2-5; 8 nucleotides align to TRBD1. This CDR3 has 16 amino acids. Trimming cost V 0 bases and J 5 bases; bases outside gene matches: 8. Germline CDR1 reads MNHEY; CDR2 reads SVGEGT.

This clone was picked up one time. The chain employs TRBV6-6 and TRBJ2-6, with TRBD1 as a possible D gene (7 bases). The CDR3 extends over 15 amino acids. Germline assignment: CDR1 MNHNY and CDR2 SVGAGI (reference sequence). V was pared by 4 bases and J by 2 bases, with 9 bases between. In DNA, the CDR3 is TGTGCCAGCAGTTCCAGGGGGGCTGGGGCCAACGTCCTGACTTTC. This gives the protein CASSSRGAGANVLTF.

CDR3 amino acids: CASSSGQGYGYTF. DNA of the CDR3: TGTGCCAGCAGCTCCGGACAGGGGTATGGCTACACCTTC. The chain recombines TRBV7-8 with TRBJ1-2; the match to TRBD1 covers 9 bases. CDR3 length: 13 amino acids. CDR1 and CDR2 (germline): SGHVS, FQNEAQ. The V gene end was trimmed by 4 bases and the J gene end by 5 bases; junction bases not matched to a gene: 2.

V gene TRBV6-5 combines with J gene TRBJ2-1, with TRBD2 matching over 13 bases. Germline V lookup: CDR1 MNHEY, CDR2 SVGAGI. Trimming cost V 5 bases and J 13 bases; bases outside gene matches: 8. The CDR3 is 14 amino acids. Written as DNA, the CDR3 is TGTGCCAGCAGTCCTCGACTAGCGGGAGGTCGACAGTTCTTC. The encoded protein is CASSPRLAGGRQFF.

The gene calls are TRBV28 and TRBJ1-1, with a possible D match to TRBD1 (6 bases). Deletions cut 6 bases from V and 0 bases from J, with 14 bases between. The germline V gene encodes CDR1 MDHEN and CDR2 SYDVKM. This CDR3 has 15 residues. The CDR3 coding sequence is TGTGCCAGCAGCCCTCACAGGGCGATGAACACTGAAGCTTTCTTT. It translates to CASSPHRAMNTEAFF.

The rearrangement joins TRBV7-9 to TRBJ2-7, with TRBD2 matching over 16 bases. The germline V gene has CDR1 SEHNR and CDR2 FQNEAQ (reference sequence). The length of the CDR3 is 15 residues. The V and J ends lost 5 bases and 7 bases, in that order; junction bases with no gene match: 5. CDR3 coding DNA: TGTGCCAGCAGCGGGACTAGCGGGAGGGCGGGGGAGCAGTACTTC. Residues: CASSGTSGRAGEQYF. The full variable domain, with the rest looked up from reference TRBV7-9 and TRBJ2-7, is DTGVSQNPRHKITKRGQNVTFRCDPISEHNRLYWYRQTLGQGPEFLTYFQNEAQLEKSRLLSDRFSAERPKGSFSTLEIQRTEQGDSAMYLCASSGTSGRAGEQYFGPGTRLTVT.

The chain employs TRBV5-1 and TRBJ1-1, with unresolved D. Per germline, CDR1 SGHRS and CDR2 YFSETQ. This CDR3 region has 14 residues. V lost 0 bases and J 0 bases, leaving 6 bases between the germline ends. The CDR3 region has the DNA TGCGCCAGCAGCTTGGGGGCAATGAACACTGAAGCTTTCTTT. It specifies CASSLGAMNTEAFF.

This clone came up once. The V gene is TRBV4-1, the J gene TRBJ2-5, with D uncertain. Trimming left V 0 bases short and J 1 base short, with 6 bases between. Germline CDR1 MGHRA, CDR2 YSYEKL. The CDR3 runs to 14 residues. CDR3 region: CASSQDPGQETQYF. The CDR3 region has the DNA TGCGCCAGCAGCCAAGACCCCGGCCAAGAGACCCAGTACTTC.

About this clone: The sample contains more than one DNA sequence encoding this CDR3. J is TRBJ1-5 and V is TRBV6-2 or TRBV6-3; unclear D gene. Deletions cut 6 bases from V and 3 bases from J, with 9 bases between. The CDR3 runs 13 residues. Germline V lookup: CDR1 MNHEY, CDR2 SVGEGT. In DNA, the CDR3 is TGTGCCAGCAGCGACCGGGACAATCAGCCCCAGCATTTT. It specifies CASSDRDNQPQHF.

This clone appeared once. The chain recombines TRBV6-1 with TRBJ2-3, with D perhaps TRBD1 or TRBD2 (5 bases each). V lost 1 base, J lost 3 bases, and 8 bases lay in between. Germline assignment: CDR1 MNHNS and CDR2 SASEGT. This CDR3 has 14 residues. The DNA for the CDR3 is TGTGCCAGCAGTGAAGGGGGGTGGACAGATACGCAGTATTTT. This codes for CASSEGGWTDTQYF.

This chain links TRBV28 with TRBJ1-2; TRBD1 aligns across 11 bases. The trim removed 5 bases at V and 6 bases at J, leaving 11 bases unmatched. CDR3 length: 16 residues. The germline gives CDR1 MDHEN, CDR2 SYDVKM. In DNA, the CDR3 is TGTGCCAGCAGTCAAAGCCCGGACAGGGGGCGGGATGGCTACACCTTC. Encoded protein: CASSQSPDRGRDGYTF.

V and J are TRBV15 and TRBJ1-6; TRBD1 might be the D (5 bases). Germline assignment: CDR1 LNHNV and CDR2 YYDKDF (reference sequence). This CDR3 comprises 14 residues. The V end lost 8 bases, the J end lost 2 bases, and 10 bases lay between the germline ends. CDR3 in DNA: TGTGCCACCGGCCGGGGGGCCTATAATTCACCCCTCCACTTT. This gives the protein CATGRGAYNSPLHF.

This clone is judged medium-sized. V is TRBV21-1 and J is TRBJ1-6; whether TRBD1, the table's D call, matches the DNA was not checked. TRBV21-1 represents a pseudogene. The CDR3 is made up of 16 amino acids. The CDR3 here is CASSERWEQGNSPLHF. Written as DNA, the CDR3 is TGTGCCAGCAGCGAAAGGTGGGAACAGGGGAATTCACCCCTCCACTTT.

Concerning this clone itself: This same CDR3 is encoded by further DNA sequences in the sample. V usage is TRBV7-9 and J usage is TRBJ2-7, with D possibly TRBD1 on 5 matching bases. The CDR3 has 15 amino acids. Trimming cost V 0 bases and J 3 bases, with 12 bases left between them. Germline lookup yields CDR1 SEHNR and CDR2 FQNEAQ (reference sequence). For the CDR3, the DNA is TGTGCCAGCAGCTTAGCCGGACAAAGAGACTACGAGCAGTACTTC. Protein product: CASSLAGQRDYEQYF.

This clone was observed a few times. The chain recombines TRBV7-9 with TRBJ2-3; TRBD2 agrees at 8 bases. Germline loops: CDR1 SEHNR, CDR2 FQNEAQ (reference sequence). The CDR3 totals 16 residues. The junction had 9 bases not matched to a gene; V was cut back by 5 bases and J by 2 bases. CDR3 sequence: CASSRAVAGNTDTQYF. The CDR3, as DNA: TGTGCCAGCAGCCGAGCGGTAGCGGGGAACACAGATACGCAGTATTTT.